This section outlines one TCR beta chain sequence together with its context. These data belong to a study of blood T cell repertoires in COVID-19. The overall study: The United States, Italy and Spain provided the acute and convalescent COVID-19 samples. PBMCs, B-cell-depleted T cells, or T cells were the source of the cDNA or gDNA that made up the material.

In the source study's methods: Amplified reference gene primers provided the basis for estimating nucleated cell counts. Measured with immunoSEQ multiplex PCR; TCRdb has only the in-frame clones, and not every one. V and J calls and clone size are given by that table; D and trimming were obtained from the DNA. Here the sample spans 200,000 to 300,000 clones, about 86% being singletons. V was clipped by 0 bases and J by 2 bases; unmatched bases: 11. The CDR3 is 18 amino acids. Per germline, CDR1 MGHRA and CDR2 YSYEKL. The material sequenced was peripheral blood. This sequence joins TRBV4-1 and TRBJ2-5; 8 nucleotides align to TRBD2. The receptor was derived from an elderly woman with acute or convalescent COVID-19. Here the CDR3 DNA reads TGCGCCAGCAGCCAAGATAAGTTTGAGGCGGGGGGTCAAGAGACCCAGTACTTC. Its protein is CASSQDKFEAGGQETQYF.